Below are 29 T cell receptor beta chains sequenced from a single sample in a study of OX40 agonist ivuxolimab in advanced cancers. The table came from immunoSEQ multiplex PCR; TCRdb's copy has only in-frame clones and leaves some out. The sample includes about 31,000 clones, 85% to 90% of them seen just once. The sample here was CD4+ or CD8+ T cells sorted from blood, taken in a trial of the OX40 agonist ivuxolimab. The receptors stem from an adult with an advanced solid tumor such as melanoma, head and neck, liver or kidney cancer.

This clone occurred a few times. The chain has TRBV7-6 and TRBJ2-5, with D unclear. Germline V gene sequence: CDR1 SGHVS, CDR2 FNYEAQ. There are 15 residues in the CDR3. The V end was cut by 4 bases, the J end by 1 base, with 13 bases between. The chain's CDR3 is CASSWRGVGQETQYF. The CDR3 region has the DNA TGTGCCAGCAGCTGGCGTGGGGTTGGCCAAGAGACCCAGTACTTC.

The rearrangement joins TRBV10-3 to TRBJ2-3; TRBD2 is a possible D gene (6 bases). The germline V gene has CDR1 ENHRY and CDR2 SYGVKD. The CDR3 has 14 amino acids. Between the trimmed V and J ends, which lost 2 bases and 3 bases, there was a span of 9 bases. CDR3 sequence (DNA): TGTGCCATCAGTGAGCGGGAGAATACAGATACGCAGTATTTT. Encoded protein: CAISERENTDTQYF.

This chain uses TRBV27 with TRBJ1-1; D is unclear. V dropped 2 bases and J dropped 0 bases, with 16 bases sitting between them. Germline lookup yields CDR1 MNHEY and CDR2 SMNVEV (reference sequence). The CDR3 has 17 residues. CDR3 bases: TGTGCCAGCAGTTTAAAGGGAGTTAACCTTATGAACACTGAAGCTTTCTTT. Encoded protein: CASSLKGVNLMNTEAFF.

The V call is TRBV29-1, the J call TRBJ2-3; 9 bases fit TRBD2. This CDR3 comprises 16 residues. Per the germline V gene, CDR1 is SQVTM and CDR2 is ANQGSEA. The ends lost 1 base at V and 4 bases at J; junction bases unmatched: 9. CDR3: CSVEAEAGGEADTQYF. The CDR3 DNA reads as TGCAGCGTTGAAGCAGAAGCGGGAGGAGAGGCAGATACGCAGTATTTT.

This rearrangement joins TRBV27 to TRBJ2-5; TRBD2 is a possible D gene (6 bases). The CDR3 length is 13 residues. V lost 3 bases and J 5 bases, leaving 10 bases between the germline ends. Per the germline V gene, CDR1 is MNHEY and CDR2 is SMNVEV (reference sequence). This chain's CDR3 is CASSFGGGETQYF. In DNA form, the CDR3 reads TGTGCCAGCAGTTTCGGAGGAGGGGAGACCCAGTACTTC.

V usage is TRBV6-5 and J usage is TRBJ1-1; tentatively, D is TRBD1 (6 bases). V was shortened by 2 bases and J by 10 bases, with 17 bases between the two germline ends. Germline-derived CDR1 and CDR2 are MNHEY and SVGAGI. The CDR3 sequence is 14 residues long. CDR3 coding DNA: TGTGCCAGCAGTTACCGAACAGGGAGGAGTGTAGCTTTCTTT. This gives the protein CASSYRTGRSVAFF.

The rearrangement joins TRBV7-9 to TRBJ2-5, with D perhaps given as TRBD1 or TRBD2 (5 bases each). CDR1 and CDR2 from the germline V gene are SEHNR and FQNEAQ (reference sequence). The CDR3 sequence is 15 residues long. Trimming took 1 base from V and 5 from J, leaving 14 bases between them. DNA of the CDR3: TGTGCCAGCAGCTTAGGACGGGCCTGGGGGGAGACCCAGTACTTC. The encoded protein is CASSLGRAWGETQYF.

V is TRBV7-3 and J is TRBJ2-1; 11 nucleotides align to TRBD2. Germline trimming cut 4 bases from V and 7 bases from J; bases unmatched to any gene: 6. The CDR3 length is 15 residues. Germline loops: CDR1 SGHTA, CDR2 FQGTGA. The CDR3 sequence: CASSSLAGGGNEQFF. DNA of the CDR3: TGTGCCAGCAGCTCCTTAGCGGGAGGGGGAAATGAGCAGTTCTTC. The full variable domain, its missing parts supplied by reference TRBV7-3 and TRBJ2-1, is GAGVSQTPSNKVTEKGKYVELRCDPISGHTALYWYRQSLGQGPEFLIYFQGTGAADDSGLPNDRFFAVRPEGSVSTLKIQRTERGDSAVYLCASSSLAGGGNEQFFGPGTRLTVL.

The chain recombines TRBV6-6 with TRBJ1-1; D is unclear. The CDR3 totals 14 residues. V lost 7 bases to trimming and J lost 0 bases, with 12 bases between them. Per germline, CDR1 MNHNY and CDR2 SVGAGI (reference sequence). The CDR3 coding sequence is TGTGCCAGCAACGAAGGGTATCTGAACACTGAAGCTTTCTTT. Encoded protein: CASNEGYLNTEAFF.

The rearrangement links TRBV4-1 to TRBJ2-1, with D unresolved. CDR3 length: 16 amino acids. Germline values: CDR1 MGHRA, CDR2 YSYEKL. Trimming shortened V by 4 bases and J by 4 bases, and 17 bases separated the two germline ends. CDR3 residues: CASSPIAVTIYNEQFF. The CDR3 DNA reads TGCGCCAGCAGCCCCATCGCAGTGACGATATACAATGAGCAGTTCTTC.

The CDR3 DNA follows: TGTGCCAGCAGTTCTACAGGACTCAGCCTTGGGGCCGCTAATGAAAAACTGTTTTTT. Its translation: CASSSTGLSLGAANEKLFF. V gene TRBV27 combines with J gene TRBJ1-4; TRBD1 is a possible D gene (5 bases). This CDR3 comprises 19 residues. Trimming shortened V by 4 bases and J by 3 bases, and 24 bases separated the two germline ends. The germline CDR1 and CDR2 sequences are MNHEY and SMNVEV (reference sequence).

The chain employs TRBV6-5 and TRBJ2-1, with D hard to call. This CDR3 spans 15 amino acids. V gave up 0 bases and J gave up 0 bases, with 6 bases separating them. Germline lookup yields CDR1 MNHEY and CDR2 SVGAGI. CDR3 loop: CASSYSPSSYNEQFF. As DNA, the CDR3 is TGTGCCAGCAGTTACTCACCGAGCTCCTACAATGAGCAGTTCTTC.

For the CDR3, the DNA is TGTGCCAGCAGTGAAGGCAGTTTAGGCAATCAGCCCCAGCATTTT. Translation gives CASSEGSLGNQPQHF. J is TRBJ1-5 and V is TRBV2; D ambiguous. The CDR3 sequence is 15 residues long. Germline V gives CDR1 SNHLY, CDR2 FYNNEI. V dropped 1 base and J dropped 2 bases, with 9 bases sitting between them.

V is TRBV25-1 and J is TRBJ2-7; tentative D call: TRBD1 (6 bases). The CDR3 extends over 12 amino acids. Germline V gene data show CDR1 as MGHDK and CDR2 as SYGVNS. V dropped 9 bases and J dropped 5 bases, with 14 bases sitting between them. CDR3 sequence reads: CASVRQAHEQYF. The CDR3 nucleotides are TGTGCCAGTGTAAGACAGGCCCACGAGCAGTACTTC.

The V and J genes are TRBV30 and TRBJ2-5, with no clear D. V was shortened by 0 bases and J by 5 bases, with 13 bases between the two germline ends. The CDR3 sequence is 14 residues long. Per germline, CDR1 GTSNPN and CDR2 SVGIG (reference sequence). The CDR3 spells CAWSVWQVLETQYF. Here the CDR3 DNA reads TGTGCCTGGAGTGTATGGCAGGTCCTGGAGACCCAGTACTTC. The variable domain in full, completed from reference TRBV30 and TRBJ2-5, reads SQTIHQWPATLVQPVGSPLSLECTVEGTSNPNLYWYRQAAGRGLQLLFYSVGIGQISSEVPQNLSASRPQDRQFILSSKKLLLSDSGFYLCAWSVWQVLETQYFGPGTRLLVL.

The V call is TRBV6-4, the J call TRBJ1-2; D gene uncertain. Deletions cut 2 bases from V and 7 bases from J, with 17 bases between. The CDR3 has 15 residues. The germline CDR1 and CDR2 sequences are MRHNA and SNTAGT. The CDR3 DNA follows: TGTGCCAGCAGTGACCCGGGTCATCCCTTTGGTGGCTACACCTTC. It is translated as CASSDPGHPFGGYTF.

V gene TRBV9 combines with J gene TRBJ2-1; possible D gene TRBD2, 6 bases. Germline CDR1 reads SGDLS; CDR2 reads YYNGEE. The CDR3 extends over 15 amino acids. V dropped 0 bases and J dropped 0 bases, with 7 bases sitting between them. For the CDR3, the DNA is TGTGCCAGCAGCGTAGACGGGGGCTCCTACAATGAGCAGTTCTTC. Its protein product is CASSVDGGSYNEQFF.

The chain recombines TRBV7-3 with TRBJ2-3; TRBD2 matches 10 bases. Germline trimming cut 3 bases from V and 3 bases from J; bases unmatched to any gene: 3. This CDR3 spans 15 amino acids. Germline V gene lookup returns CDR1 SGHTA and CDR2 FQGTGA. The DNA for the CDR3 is TGTGCCAGCAGCTTGGTAGCGGGGGGAACAGATACGCAGTATTTT. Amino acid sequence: CASSLVAGGTDTQYF.

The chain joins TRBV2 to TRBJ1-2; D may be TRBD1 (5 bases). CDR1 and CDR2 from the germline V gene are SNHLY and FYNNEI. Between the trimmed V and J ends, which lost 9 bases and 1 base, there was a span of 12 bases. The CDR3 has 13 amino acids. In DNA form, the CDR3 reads TGTGCCAGGGGGCAGGACCATAACTATGGCTACACCTTC. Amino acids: CARGQDHNYGYTF.

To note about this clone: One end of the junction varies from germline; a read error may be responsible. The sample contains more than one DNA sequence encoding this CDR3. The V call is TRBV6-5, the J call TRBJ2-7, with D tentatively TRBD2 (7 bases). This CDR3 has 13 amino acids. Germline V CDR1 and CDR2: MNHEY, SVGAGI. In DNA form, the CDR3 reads TGTGCCAGCAGTTACGCAGGGGACTACGAGCAATACTTC. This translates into CASSYAGDYEQYF.

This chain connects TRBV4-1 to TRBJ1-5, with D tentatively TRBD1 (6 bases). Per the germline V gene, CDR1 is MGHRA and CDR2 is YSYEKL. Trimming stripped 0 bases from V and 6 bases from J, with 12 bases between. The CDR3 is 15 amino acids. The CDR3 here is CASSQDNRVAQPQHF. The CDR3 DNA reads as TGCGCCAGCAGCCAAGATAACAGGGTAGCTCAGCCCCAGCATTTT.

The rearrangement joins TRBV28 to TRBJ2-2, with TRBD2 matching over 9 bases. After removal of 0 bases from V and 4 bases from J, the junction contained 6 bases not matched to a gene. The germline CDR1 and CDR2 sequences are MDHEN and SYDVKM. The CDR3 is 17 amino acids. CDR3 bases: TGTGCCAGCAGTTTATGGGCGGGAGGGCGGTCCACCGGGGAGCTGTTTTTT. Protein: CASSLWAGGRSTGELFF.

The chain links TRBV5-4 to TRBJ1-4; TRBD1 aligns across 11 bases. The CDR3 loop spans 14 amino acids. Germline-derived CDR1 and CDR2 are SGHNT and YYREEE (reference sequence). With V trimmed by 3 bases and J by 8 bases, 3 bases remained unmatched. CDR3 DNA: TGTGCCAGCAGCTCGGACAGGGGGCTCGAAAAACTGTTTTTT. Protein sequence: CASSSDRGLEKLFF.

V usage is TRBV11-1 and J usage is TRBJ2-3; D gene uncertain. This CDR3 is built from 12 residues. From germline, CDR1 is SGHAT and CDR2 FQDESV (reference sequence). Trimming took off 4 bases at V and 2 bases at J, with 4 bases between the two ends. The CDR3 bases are TGTGCCAGCAGCTACGACACAGATACGCAGTATTTT. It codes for CASSYDTDTQYF.

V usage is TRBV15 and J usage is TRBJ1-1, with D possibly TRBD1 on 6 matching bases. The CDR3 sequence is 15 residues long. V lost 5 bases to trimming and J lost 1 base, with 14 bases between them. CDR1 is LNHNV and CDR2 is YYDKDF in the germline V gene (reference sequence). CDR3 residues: CATSGAGTWNTEAFF. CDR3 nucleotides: TGTGCCACCAGCGGGGCCGGGACATGGAACACTGAAGCTTTCTTT.

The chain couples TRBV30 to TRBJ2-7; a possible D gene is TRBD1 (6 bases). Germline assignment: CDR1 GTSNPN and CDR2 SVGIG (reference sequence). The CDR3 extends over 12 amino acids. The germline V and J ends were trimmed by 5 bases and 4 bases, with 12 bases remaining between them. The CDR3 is CAWSRQGYEQYF. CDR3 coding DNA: TGTGCCTGGTCCCGGCAGGGGTACGAGCAGTACTTC.

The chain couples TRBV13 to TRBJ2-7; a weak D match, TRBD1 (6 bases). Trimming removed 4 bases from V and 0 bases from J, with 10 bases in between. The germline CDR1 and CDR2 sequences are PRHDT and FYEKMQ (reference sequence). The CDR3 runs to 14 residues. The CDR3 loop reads CASSSQGSSYEQYF. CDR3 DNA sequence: TGTGCCAGCAGCTCCCAGGGGAGCTCCTACGAGCAGTACTTC.

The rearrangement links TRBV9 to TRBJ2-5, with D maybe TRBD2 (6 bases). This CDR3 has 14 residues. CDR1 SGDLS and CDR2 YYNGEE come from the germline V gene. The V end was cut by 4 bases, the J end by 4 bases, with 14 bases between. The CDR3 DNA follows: TGTGCCAGCAGCCCCCGGATGGGGGGAGAGACCCAGTACTTC. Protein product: CASSPRMGGETQYF.

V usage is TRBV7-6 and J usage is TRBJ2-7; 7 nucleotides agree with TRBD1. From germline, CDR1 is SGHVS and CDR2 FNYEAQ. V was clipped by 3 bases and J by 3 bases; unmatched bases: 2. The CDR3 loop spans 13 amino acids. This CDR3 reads CASSLTGYYEQYF. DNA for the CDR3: TGTGCCAGCAGCTTGACAGGGTACTACGAGCAGTACTTC.